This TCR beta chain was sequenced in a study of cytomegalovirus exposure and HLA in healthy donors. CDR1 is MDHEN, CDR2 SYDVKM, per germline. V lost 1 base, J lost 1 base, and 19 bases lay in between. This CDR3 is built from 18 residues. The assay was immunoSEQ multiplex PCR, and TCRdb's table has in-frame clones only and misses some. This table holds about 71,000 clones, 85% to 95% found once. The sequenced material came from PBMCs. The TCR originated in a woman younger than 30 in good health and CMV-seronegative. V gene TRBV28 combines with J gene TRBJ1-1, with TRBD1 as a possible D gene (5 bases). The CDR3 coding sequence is TGTGCCAGCAGTTTATTTGGGTACTCGGGCGGGGGGAACACTGAAGCTTTCTTT. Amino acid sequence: CASSLFGYSGGGNTEAFF.